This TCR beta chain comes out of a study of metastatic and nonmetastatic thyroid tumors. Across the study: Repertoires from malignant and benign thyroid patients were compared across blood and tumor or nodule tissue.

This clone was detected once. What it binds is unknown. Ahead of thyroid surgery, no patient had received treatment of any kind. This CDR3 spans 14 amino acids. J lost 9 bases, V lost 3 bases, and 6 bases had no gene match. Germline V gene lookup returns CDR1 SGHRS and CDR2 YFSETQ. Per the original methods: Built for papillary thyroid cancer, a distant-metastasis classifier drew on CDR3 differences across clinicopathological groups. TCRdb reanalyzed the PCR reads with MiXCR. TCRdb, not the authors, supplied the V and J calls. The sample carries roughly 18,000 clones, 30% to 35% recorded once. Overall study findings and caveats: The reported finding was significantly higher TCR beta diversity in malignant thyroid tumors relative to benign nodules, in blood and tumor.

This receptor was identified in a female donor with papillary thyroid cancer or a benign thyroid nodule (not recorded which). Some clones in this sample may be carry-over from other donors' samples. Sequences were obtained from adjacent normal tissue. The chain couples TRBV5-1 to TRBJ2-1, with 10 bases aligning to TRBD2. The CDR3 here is CASSSLAGDPEQFF. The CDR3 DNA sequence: TGCGCCAGCAGCTCTCTAGCGGGAGACCCTGAGCAGTTCTTC. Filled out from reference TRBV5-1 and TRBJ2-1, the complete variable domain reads KAGVTQTPRYLIKTRGQQVTLSCSPISGHRSVSWYQQTPGQGLQFLFEYFSETQRNKGNFPGRFSGRQFSNSRSEMNVSTLELGDSALYLCASSSLAGDPEQFFGPGTRLTVL.